This T cell receptor (beta chain) was documented in a study of Ad26.COV2.S vaccination and SARS-CoV-2 variants. Some clones are missing from TCRdb's copy, which holds only in-frame ones; the method was immunoSEQ multiplex PCR. The sample lists hundreds of thousands of clones, 88% occurring once. CDR3 length equals 13 residues. Germline V gives CDR1 SGHNT, CDR2 YYREEE (reference sequence). J lost 5 bases, V lost 4 bases, and 5 bases had no gene match. This clone was recorded a few times. Noted treatment: around 19 received Ad26.COV2.S at low or high dose, single or two shots; about 5 received placebo; per-sample allocation not given. The samples date from day 63 after the first vaccine or placebo injection.

The source was peripheral blood, collected in a trial of Ad26.COV2.S vaccine versus placebo. This chain links TRBV5-4 with TRBJ2-7, with TRBD2 matching 8 bases. The source of this sequence is a person aged 18-60 years who received the Ad26.COV2.S COVID-19 vaccine or a placebo. The CDR3 reads CASSLPGGNEQYF. CDR3 coding DNA: TGTGCCAGCAGCCTCCCGGGAGGGAACGAGCAGTACTTC.